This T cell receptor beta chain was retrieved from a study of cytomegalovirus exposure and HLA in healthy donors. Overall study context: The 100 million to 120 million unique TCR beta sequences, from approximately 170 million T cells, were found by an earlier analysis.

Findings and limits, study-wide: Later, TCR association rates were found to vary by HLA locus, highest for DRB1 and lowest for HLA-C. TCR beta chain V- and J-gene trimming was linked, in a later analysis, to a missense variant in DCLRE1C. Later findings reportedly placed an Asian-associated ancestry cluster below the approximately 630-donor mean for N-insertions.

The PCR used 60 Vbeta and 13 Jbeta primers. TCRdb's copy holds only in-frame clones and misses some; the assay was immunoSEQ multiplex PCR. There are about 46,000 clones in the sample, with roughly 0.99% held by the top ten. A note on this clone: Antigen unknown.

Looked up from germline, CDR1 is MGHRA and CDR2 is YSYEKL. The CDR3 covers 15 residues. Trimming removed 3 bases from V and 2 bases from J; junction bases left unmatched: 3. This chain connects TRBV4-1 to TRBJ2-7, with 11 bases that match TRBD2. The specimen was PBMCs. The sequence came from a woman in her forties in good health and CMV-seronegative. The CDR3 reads CASSQASGGPYEQYF. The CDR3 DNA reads TGCGCCAGCAGCCAGGCTAGCGGGGGGCCCTACGAGCAGTACTTC.